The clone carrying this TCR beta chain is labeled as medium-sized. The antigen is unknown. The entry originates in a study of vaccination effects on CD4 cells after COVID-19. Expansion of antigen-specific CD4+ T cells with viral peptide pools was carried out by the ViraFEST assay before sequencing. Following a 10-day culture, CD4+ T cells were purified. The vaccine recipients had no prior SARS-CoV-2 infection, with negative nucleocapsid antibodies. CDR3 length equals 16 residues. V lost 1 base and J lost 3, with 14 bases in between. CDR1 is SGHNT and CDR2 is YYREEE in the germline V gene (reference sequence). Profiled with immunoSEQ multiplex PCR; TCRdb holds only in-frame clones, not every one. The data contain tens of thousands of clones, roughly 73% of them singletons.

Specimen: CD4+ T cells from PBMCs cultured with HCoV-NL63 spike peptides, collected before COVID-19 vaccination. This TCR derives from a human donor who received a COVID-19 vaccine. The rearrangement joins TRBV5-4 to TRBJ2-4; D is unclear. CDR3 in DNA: TGTGCCAGCAGCTTGAGTCCCGGGTTCGACAAAAACATTCAGTACTTC. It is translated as CASSLSPGFDKNIQYF.